This T cell receptor beta chain was sequenced for a study of beta chain features in type 1 diabetes. Study results and caveats: When Type 1 diabetes patients were examined, their TCRB CDR3s proved moderately but significantly shorter in all four CD4+ subsets.

Germline CDR1 and CDR2: LNHDA and SQIVND (reference sequence). This CDR3 comprises 13 residues. V was pared by 5 bases and J by 9 bases, with 7 bases of the junction left unmatched. The entirety of the isolated RNA underwent reverse transcription, so expressed TCRB transcripts were sequenced. Method: immunoSEQ multiplex PCR; TCRdb's copy keeps in-frame clones and lacks some. There are around 250,000 clones in the sample; roughly 13% occur only once, and roughly 0.018% lies in the top ten. Remarks on this clone: Its specificity is unknown.

Material: naive CD4+ T cells from blood. V usage is TRBV19 and J usage is TRBJ2-1; 7 bases line up with TRBD2. The TCR was taken from a man aged 30 to 45 with type 1 diabetes. CDR3 protein: CASSALAVGEQFF. CDR3 coding DNA: TGTGCCAGTAGTGCTCTAGCGGTGGGTGAGCAGTTCTTC.